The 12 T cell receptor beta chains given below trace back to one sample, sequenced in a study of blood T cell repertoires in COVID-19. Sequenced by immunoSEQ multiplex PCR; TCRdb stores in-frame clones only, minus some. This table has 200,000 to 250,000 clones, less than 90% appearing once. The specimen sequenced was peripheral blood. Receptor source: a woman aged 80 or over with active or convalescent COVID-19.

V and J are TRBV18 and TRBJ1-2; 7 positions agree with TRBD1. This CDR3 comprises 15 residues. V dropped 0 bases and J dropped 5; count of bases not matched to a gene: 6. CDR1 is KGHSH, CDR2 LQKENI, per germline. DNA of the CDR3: TGTGCCAGCTCACCACCGTCCAACAGGGGATATGGCTACACCTTC. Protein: CASSPPSNRGYGYTF.

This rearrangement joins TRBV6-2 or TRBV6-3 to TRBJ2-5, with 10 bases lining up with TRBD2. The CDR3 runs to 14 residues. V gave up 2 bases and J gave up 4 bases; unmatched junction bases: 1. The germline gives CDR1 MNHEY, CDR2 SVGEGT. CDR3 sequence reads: CASSYRTSGETQYF. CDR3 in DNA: TGTGCCAGCAGTTACCGGACTAGCGGAGAGACCCAGTACTTC.

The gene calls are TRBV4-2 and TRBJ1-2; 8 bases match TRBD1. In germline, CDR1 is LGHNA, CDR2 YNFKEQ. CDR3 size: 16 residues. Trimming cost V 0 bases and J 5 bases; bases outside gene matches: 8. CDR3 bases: TGTGCCAGCAGCCAAGAAACCCGGACAGGGAAGTATGGCTACACCTTC. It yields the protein CASSQETRTGKYGYTF.

The CDR3 here is CASSQIAGGTDTQYF. CDR3 nucleotides: TGTGCCAGCAGCCAAATAGCGGGGGGGACAGATACGCAGTATTTT. The chain combines TRBV3-1 (or the pseudogene TRBV3-2) with TRBJ2-3; TRBD2 agrees at 11 bases. The junction had 1 base not matched to a gene; V was cut back by 2 bases and J by 3 bases. CDR1 LGHDT and CDR2 YNNKEL come from the germline V gene (reference sequence). The CDR3 runs 15 residues.

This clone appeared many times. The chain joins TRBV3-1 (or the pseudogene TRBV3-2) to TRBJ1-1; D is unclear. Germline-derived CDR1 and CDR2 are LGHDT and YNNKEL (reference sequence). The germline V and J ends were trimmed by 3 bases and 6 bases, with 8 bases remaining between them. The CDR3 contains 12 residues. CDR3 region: CASSQSEAEAFF. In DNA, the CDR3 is TGTGCCAGCAGCCAGTCCGAGGCTGAAGCTTTCTTT.

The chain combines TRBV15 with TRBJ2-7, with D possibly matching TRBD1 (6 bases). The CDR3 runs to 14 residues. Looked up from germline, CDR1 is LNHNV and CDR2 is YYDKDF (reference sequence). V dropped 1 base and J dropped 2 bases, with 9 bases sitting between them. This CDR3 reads CATSRGGLTYEQYF. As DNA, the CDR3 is TGTGCCACCAGCAGAGGGGGGCTCACCTACGAGCAGTACTTC.

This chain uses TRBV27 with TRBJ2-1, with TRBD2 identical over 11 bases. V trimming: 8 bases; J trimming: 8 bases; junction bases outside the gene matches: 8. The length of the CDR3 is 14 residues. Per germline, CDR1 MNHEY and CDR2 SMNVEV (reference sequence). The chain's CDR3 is CASYKGLAEDEQFF. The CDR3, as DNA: TGTGCCAGCTATAAGGGACTAGCGGAAGATGAGCAGTTCTTC.

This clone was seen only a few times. The CDR3: CASSLDTNTGELFF. The CDR3 nucleotides read TGCGCCAGCAGCCTGGACACTAACACCGGGGAGCTGTTTTTT. The V call is TRBV4-1, the J call TRBJ2-2; tentative D call: TRBD1 (5 bases). This CDR3 spans 14 amino acids. V was trimmed by 4 bases and J by 2 bases, leaving 8 bases between them. Germline V gene data show CDR1 as MGHRA and CDR2 as YSYEKL.

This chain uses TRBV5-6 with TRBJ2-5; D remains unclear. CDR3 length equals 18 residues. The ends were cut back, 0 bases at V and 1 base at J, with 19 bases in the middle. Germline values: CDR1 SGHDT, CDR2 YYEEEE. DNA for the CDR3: TGTGCCAGCAGCTTGGCCAACGACGGTTGGCAGGCCCAAGAGACCCAGTACTTC. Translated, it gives CASSLANDGWQAQETQYF. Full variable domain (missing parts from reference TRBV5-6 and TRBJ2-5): DAGVTQSPTHLIKTRGQQVTLRCSPKSGHDTVSWYQQALGQGPQFIFQYYEEEERQRGNFPDRFSGHQFPNYSSELNVNALLLGDSALYLCASSLANDGWQAQETQYFGPGTRLLVL.

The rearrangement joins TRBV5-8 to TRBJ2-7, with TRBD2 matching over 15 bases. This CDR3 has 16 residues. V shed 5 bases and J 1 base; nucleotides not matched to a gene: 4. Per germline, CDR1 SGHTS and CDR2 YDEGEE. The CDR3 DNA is TGTGCCAGCAGGGGACTAGCGGGGGGCCTGTCCTACGAGCAGTACTTC. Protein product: CASRGLAGGLSYEQYF.

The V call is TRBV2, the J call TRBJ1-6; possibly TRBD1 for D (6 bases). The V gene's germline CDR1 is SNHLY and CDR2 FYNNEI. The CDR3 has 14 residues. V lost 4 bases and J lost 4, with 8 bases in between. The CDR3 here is CASSAQGYNSPLHF. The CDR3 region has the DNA TGTGCCAGCAGTGCGCAGGGGTATAATTCACCCCTCCACTTT.

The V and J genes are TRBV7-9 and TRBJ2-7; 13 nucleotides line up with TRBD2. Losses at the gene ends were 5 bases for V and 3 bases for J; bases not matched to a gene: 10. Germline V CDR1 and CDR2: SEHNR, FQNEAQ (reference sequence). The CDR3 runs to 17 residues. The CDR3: CASSPAPRTSGSYEQYF. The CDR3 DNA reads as TGTGCCAGCAGCCCGGCCCCCAGGACTAGCGGGAGCTACGAGCAGTACTTC. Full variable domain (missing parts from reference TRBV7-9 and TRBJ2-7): DTGVSQNPRHKITKRGQNVTFRCDPISEHNRLYWYRQTLGQGPEFLTYFQNEAQLEKSRLLSDRFSAERPKGSFSTLEIQRTEQGDSAMYLCASSPAPRTSGSYEQYFGPGTRLTVT.